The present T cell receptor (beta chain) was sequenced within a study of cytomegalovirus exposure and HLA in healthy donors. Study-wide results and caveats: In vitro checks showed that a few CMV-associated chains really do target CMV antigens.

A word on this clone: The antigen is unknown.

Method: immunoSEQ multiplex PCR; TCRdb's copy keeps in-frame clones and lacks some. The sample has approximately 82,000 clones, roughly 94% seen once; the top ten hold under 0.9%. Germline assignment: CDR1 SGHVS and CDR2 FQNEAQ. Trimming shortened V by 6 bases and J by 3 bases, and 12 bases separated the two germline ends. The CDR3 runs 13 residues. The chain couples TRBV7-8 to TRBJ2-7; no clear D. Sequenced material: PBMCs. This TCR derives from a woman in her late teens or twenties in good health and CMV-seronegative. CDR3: CASRPRARYEQYF. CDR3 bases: TGTGCCAGCAGACCTAGAGCCCGCTACGAGCAGTACTTC.